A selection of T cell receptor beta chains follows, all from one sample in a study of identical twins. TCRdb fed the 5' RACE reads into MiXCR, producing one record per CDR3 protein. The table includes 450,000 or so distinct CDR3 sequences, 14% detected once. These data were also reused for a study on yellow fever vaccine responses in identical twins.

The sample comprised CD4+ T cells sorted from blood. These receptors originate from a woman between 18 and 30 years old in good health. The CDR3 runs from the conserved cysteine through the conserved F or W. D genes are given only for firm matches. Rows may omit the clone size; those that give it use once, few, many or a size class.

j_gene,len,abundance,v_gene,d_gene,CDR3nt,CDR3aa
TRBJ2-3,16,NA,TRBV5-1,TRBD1,TGCGCCAGCAGCTCAAAACAGGGGGGCCGCACAGATACGCAGTATTTT,CASSSKQGGRTDTQYF
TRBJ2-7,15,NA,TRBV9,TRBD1,TGTGCCAGCAGCGTAGGGACAGGGAGCTCCTACGAGCAGTACTTC,CASSVGTGSSYEQYF
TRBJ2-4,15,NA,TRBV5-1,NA,TGCGCCAGCTGCGGGCCCACAGGGCCGGTGGACATTCAGTACTTC,CASCGPTGPVDIQYF
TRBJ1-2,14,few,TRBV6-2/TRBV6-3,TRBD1,TGTGCCAGCAGTTATTACAGGGGGAACTATGGCTACACCTTC,CASSYYRGNYGYTF
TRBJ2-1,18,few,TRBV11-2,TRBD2,TGTGCCAGCAGCTCACAGGGTTTAGCGGGAGGATTGTACAATGAGCAGTTCTTC,CASSSQGLAGGLYNEQFF
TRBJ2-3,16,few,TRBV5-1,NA,TGCGCCAGCAGTCGTGGGCGGGCAGCCAGAACAGATACGCAGTATTTT,CASSRGRAARTDTQYF
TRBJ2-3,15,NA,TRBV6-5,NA,TGTGCCAGCAGTTACTCCTCAAAGCAGTCAGATACGCAGTATTTT,CASSYSSKQSDTQYF
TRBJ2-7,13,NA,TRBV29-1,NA,TGCAGCGTGGTGGGTAACAGAGATTACGAGCAGTACTTC,CSVVGNRDYEQYF
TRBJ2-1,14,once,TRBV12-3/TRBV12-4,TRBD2,TGTGCCAGCAGAGGTGGAGCGGGAGGTTATGAGCAGTTCTTC,CASRGGAGGYEQFF
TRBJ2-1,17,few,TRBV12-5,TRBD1,TGTGCTAGTGGTTCAAACCCAGGGGGCTATCCAAACAATGAGCAGTTCTTC,CASGSNPGGYPNNEQFF